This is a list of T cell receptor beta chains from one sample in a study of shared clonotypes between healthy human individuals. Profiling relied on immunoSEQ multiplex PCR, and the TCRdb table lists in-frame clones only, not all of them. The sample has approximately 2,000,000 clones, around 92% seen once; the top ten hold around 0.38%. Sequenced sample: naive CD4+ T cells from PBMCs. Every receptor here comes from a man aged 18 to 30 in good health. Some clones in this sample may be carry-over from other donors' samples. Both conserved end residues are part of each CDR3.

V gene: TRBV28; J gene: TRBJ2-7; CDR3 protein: CASSRPGLAPYEQYF
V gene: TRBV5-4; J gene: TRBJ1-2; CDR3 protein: CASSASGTGNGYTF
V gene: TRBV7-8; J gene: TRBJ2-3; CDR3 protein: CASSLGILAGFTDTQYF
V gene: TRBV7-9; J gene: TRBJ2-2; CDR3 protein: CATTGLANTGELFF
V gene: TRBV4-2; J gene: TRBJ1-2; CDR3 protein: CASSQDRAEVDGYTF
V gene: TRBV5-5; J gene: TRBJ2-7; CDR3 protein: CASSLVWQRYEQYF
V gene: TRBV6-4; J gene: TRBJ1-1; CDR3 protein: CASRNQVNTEAFF
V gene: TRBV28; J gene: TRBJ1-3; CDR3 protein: CASSLAGSGNTIYF
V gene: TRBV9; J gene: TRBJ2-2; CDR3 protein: CASSPQGFAGELFF
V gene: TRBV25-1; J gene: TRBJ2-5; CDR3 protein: CASSELKTVVQTQYF
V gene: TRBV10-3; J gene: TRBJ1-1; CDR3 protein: CAISEDRGYTEAFF
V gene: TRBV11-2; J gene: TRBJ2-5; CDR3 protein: CASSSRTGTGETQYF
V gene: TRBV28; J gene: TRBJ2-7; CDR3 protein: CASRRGGSYEQYF
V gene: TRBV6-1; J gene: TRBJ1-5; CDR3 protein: CASRETRGSGQPQHF
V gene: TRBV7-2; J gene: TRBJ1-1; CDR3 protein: CASSLALGALGEAFF
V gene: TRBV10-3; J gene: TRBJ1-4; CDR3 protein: CAISGGRYNEKLFF
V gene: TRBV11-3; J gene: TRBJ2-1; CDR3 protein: CASSIASGRDNEQFF
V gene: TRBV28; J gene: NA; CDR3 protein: CASSLLTGGHEQYF
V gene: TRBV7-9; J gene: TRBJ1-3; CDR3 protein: CASSSIGQGEGNTIYF
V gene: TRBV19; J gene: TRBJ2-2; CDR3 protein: CATREANTGELFF
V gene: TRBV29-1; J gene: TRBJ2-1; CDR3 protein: CSVRLAGRYEQFF
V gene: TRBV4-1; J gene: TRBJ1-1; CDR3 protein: CASSLWTGGDTEAFF
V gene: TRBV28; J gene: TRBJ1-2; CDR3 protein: CASTQYTGTYGYTF
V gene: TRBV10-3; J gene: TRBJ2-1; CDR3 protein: CAISEPSSLNNEQFF
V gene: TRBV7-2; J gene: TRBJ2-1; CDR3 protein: CASSLWASGGLNEQFF
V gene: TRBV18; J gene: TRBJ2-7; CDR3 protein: CASSPGTSGMGEQYF
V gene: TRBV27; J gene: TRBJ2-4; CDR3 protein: CASSRGTAPEDIQYF
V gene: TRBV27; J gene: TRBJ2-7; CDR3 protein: CASRGGQGRNEQYF
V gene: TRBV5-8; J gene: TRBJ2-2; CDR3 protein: CASSFPGTYNTGELFF
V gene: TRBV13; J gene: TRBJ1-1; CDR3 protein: CASSRLRVRDDMNTEAFF
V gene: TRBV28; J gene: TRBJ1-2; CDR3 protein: CASRLGDLNYGYTF
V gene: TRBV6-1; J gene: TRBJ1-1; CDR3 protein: CASSSPETEAFF